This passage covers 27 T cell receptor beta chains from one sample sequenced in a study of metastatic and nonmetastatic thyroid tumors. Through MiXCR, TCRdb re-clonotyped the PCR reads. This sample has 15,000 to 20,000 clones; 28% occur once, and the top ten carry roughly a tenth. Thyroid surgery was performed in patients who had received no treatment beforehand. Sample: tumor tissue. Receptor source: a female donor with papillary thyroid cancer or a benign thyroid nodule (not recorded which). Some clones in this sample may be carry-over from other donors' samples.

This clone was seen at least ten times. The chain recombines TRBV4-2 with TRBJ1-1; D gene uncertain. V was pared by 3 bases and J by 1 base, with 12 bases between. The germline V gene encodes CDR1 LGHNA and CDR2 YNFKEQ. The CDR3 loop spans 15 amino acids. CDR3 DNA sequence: TGTGCCAGCAGCCAGAATACAGCAGAGAACACTGAAGCTTTCTTT. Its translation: CASSQNTAENTEAFF.

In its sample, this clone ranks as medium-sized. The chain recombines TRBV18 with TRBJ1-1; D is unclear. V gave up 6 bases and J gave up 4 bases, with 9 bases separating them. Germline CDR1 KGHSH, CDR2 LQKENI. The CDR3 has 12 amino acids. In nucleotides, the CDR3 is TGTGCCAGCTCTGGGGAGAGCACTGAAGCTTTCTTT. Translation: CASSGESTEAFF.

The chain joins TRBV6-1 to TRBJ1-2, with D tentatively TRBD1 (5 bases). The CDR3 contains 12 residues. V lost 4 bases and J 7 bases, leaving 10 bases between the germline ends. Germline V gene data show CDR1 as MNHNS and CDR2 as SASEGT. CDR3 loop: CASSGTGAGYTF. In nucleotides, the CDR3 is TGTGCCAGCAGTGGTACAGGTGCTGGCTACACCTTC.

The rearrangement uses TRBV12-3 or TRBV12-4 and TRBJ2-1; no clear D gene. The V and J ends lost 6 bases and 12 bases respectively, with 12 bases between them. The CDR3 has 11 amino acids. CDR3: CASRTCDVQFF. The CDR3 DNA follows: TGTGCCAGCAGAACCTGTGATGTGCAGTTCTTC.

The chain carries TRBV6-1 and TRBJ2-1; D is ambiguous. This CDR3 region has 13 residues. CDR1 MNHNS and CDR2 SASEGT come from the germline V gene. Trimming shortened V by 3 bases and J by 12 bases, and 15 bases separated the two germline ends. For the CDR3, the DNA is TGTGCCAGCAGTGACCCGGCAGGTTTGGGGCAGTTCTTC. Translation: CASSDPAGLGQFF.

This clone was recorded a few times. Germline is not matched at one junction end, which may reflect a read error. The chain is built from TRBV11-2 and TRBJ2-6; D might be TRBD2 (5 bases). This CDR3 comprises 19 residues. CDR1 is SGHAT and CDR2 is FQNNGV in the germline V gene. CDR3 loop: CASSLEVARLLGGANVLTF. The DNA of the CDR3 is TGTGCCAGCAGCCTAGAGGTAGCGCGCCTATTAGGTGGGGCCAACGTCCTGACTTTC.

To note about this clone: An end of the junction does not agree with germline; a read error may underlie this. The CDR3 nucleotides are TGTGGCGCTAACGACAGATACTACGAGCAGTACTTC. Translating gives CGANDRYYEQYF. The J gene is TRBJ2-7, the V gene TRBV29-1, with D perhaps matching TRBD1 (5 bases). The CDR3 has 12 residues. From germline, CDR1 is SQVTM and CDR2 ANQGSEA.

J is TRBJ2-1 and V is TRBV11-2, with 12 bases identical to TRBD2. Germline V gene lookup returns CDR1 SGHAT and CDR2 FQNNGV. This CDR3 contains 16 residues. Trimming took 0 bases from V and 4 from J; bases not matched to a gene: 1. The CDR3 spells CASSLDGLAGYNEQFF. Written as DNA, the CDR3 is TGTGCCAGCAGCTTAGATGGACTAGCGGGATACAATGAGCAGTTCTTC.

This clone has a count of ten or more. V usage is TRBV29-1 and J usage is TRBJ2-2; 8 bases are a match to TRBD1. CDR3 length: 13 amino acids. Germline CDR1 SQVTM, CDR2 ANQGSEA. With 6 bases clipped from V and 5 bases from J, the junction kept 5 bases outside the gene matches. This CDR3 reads CSVRQGHTGELFF. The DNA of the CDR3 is TGCAGCGTGAGACAGGGGCATACCGGGGAGCTGTTTTTT.

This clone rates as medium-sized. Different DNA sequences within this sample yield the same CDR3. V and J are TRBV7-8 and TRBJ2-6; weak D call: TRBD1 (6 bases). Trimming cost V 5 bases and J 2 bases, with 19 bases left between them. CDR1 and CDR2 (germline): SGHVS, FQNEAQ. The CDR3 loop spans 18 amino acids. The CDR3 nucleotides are TGTGCCAGCAGCCTCCAGACAGGTATACCCACTGGGGCCAACGTCCTGACTTTC. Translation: CASSLQTGIPTGANVLTF.

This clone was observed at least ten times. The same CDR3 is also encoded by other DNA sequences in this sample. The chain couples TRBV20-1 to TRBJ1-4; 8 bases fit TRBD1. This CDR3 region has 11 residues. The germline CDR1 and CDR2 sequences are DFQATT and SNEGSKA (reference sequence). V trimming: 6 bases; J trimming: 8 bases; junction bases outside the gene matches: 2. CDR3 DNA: TGCAGTGCGTGGACAGGGGAAAAACTGTTTTTT. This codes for CSAWTGEKLFF.

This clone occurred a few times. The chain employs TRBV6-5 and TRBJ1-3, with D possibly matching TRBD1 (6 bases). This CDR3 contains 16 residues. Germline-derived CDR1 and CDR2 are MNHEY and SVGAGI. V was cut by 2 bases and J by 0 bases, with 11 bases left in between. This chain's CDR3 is CASSYAGVISGNTIYF. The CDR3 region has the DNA TGTGCCAGCAGTTACGCAGGGGTGATCTCTGGAAACACCATATATTTT.

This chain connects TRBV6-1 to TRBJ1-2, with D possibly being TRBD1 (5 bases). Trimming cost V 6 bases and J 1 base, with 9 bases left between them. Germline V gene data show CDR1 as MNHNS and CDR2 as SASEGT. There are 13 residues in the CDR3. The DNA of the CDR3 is TGTGCCAGCAGAGCGACAGTTAACTATGGCTACACCTTC. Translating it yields CASRATVNYGYTF.

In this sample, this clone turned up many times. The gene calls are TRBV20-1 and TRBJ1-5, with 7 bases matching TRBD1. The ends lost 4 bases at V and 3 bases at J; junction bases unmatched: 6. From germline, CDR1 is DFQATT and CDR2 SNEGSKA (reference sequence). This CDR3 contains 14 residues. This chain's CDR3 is CSANPGGINQPQHF. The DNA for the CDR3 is TGCAGTGCTAATCCAGGGGGAATCAATCAGCCCCAGCATTTT.

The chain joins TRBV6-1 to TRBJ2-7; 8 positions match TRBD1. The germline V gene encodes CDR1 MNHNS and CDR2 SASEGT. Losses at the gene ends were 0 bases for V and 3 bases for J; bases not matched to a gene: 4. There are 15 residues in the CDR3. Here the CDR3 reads CASSEAQGQGYEQYF. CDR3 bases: TGTGCCAGCAGTGAAGCGCAAGGACAGGGCTACGAGCAGTACTTC.

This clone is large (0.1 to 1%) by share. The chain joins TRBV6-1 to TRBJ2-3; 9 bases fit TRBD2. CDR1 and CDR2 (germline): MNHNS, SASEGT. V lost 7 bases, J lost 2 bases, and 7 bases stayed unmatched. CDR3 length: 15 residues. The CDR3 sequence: CASKTSGAFTDTQYF. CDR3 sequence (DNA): TGTGCCAGCAAGACTAGCGGAGCCTTCACAGATACGCAGTATTTT.

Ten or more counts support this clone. The CDR3 spells CASSQGVFVSGNTIYF. The DNA of the CDR3 is TGCGCCAGCAGCCAAGGGGTATTTGTCTCTGGAAACACCATATATTTT. This sequence joins TRBV4-1 and TRBJ1-3; no definite D call. This CDR3 comprises 16 residues. Germline loops: CDR1 MGHRA, CDR2 YSYEKL. V dropped 1 base and J dropped 0 bases, with 10 bases sitting between them.

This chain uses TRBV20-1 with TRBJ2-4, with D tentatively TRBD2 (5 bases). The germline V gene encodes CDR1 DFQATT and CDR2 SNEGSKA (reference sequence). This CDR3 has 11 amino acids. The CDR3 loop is CRGERVAIQYF. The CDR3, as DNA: TGCAGGGGAGAGAGGGTCGCCATTCAGTACTTC.

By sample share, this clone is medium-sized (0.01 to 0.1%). CDR3 sequence: CAVTVSSGANVLTF. The DNA of the CDR3 is TGTGCCGTCACAGTCAGCTCTGGGGCCAACGTCCTGACTTTC. The chain links TRBV6-1 to TRBJ2-6; no clear D gene. Germline V gene lookup returns CDR1 MNHNS and CDR2 SASEGT. V lost 11 bases to trimming and J lost 0 bases, with 11 bases between them. The CDR3 sequence is 14 residues long.

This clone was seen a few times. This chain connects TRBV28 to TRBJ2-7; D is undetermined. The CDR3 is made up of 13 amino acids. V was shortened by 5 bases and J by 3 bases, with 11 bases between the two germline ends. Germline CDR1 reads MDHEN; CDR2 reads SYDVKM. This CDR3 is CASSQGFFYEQYF. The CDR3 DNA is TGTGCCAGCAGTCAAGGATTCTTCTACGAGCAGTACTTC.

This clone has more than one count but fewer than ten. The CDR3 loop reads CATTGLYEQYF. CDR3 bases: TGTGCCACCACAGGGCTATACGAGCAGTACTTC. The V call is TRBV28, the J call TRBJ2-7; TRBD1 is a possible D gene (6 bases). CDR3 length equals 11 residues. V lost 10 bases and J 4 bases, leaving 11 bases between the germline ends. CDR1 and CDR2 (germline): MDHEN, SYDVKM.

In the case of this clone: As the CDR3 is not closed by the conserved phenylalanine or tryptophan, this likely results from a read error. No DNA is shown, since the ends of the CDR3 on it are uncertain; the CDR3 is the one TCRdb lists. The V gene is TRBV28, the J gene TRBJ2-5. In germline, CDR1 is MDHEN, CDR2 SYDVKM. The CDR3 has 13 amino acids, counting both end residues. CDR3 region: CASSQPNTETHYV.

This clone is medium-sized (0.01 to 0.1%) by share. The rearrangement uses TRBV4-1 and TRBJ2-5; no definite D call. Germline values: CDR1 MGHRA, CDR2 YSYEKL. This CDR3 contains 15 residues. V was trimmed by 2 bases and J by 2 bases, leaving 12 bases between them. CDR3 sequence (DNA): TGCGCCAGCAGCCAAACGACATCCATACAAGAGACCCAGTACTTC. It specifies CASSQTTSIQETQYF.

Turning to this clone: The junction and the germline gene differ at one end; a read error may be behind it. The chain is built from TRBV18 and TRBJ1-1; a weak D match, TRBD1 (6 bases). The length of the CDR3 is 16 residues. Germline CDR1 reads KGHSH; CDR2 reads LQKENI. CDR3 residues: CASSPRKVEGDTEAFF. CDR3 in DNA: TGTGCTAGCTCACCAAGAAAGGTAGAGGGGGATACTGAAGCTTTCTTT.

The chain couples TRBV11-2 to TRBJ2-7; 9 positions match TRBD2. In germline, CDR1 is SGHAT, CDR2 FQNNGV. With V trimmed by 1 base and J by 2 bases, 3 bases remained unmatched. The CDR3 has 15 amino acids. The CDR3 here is CASSLVTSGAYEQYF. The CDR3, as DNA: TGTGCCAGCAGCTTAGTGACTAGCGGAGCCTACGAGCAGTACTTC.

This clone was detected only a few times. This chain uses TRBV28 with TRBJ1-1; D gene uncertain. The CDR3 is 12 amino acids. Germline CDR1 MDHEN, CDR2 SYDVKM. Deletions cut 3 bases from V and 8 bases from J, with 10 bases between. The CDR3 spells CASSFSTGEAFF. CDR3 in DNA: TGTGCCAGCAGTTTCTCTACGGGCGAAGCTTTCTTT.

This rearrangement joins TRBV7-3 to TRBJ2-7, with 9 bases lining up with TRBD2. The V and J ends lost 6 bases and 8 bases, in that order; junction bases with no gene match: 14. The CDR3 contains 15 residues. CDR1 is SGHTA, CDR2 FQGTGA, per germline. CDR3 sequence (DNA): TGTGCCAGCAGTTCCGGGACTAGCTCCTCCGGAAAGCAGTACTTC. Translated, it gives CASSSGTSSSGKQYF.